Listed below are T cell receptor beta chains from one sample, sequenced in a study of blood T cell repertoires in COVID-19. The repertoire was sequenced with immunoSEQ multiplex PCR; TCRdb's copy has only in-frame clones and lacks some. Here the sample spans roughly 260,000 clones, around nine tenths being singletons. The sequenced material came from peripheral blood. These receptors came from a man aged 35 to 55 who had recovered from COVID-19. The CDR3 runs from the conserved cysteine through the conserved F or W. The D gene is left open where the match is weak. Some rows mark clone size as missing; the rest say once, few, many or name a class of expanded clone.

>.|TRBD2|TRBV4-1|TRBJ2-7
CASSQSGGRRNEQYF
TGCGCCAGCAGCCAATCCGGCGGGAGGAGAAACGAGCAGTACTTC
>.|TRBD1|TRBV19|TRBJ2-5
CASSIGQGIGETQYF
TGTGCCAGTAGTATAGGACAGGGGATTGGAGAGACCCAGTACTTC
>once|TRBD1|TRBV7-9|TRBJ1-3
CASSLVSRQGFSGNTIYF
TGTGCCAGCAGCTTAGTCTCGCGACAGGGGTTCTCTGGAAACACCATATATTTT
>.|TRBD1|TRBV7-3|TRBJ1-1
CASSRQGSLTEAFF
TGTGCCAGCAGCCGACAGGGTAGTTTGACTGAAGCTTTCTTT
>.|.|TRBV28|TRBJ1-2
CASRPTGRNYGYTF
TGTGCCAGCAGACCTACAGGGCGTAACTATGGCTACACCTTC
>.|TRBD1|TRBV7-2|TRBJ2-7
CASSSPGQIPLEQYF
TGTGCCAGCAGCTCACCGGGACAGATCCCCCTCGAGCAGTACTTC
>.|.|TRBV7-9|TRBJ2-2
CASSLAVGGGNTGELFF
TGTGCCAGCAGCTTAGCTGTTGGGGGAGGGAACACCGGGGAGCTGTTTTTT
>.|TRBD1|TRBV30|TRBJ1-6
CAWTYRDRVRSPLHF
TGTGCCTGGACCTACCGGGACAGGGTACGTTCACCCCTCCACTTT
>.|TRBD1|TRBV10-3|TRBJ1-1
CAIRPTGRYTEAFF
TGTGCCATCAGGCCGACAGGGCGGTACACTGAAGCTTTCTTT
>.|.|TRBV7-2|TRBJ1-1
CASSPKGSGLGNTEAFF
TGTGCCAGCAGCCCGAAGGGATCGGGGTTGGGGAACACTGAAGCTTTCTTT
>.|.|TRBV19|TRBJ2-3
CASRGLGGDTQYF
TGTGCCAGTAGGGGTCTAGGAGGAGATACGCAGTATTTT
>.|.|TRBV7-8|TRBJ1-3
CASSSRESGNTIYF
TGTGCCAGCAGCTCCAGGGAATCTGGAAACACCATATATTTT
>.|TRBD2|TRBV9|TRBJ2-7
CASSAGGGSHYEQYF
TGTGCCAGCAGCGCGGGGGGGGGATCCCACTACGAGCAGTACTTC
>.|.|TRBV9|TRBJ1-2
CASSGFMGGDYGYTF
TGTGCCAGCAGCGGATTTATGGGGGGAGACTATGGCTACACCTTC
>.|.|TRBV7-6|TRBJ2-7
CASSLASPGYYSYEQYF
TGTGCCAGCAGCTTAGCTTCTCCCGGGTACTACTCCTACGAGCAGTACTTC
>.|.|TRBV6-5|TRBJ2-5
CASGEGQKRAETQYF
TGTGCCAGCGGGGAGGGACAAAAGAGGGCAGAGACCCAGTACTTC
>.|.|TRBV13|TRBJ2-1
CASSLISRSGGTFSYNEQFF
TGTGCCAGCAGTCTAATATCCCGCTCTGGCGGGACTTTCTCCTACAATGAGCAGTTCTTC